This entry lists 31 T cell receptor beta chains sequenced from one sample in a study of OX40 agonist ivuxolimab in advanced cancers. Some clones are missing from TCRdb's copy, which holds only in-frame ones; the method was immunoSEQ multiplex PCR. The data hold approximately 70,000 clones, with roughly 90% observed a single time. Sequenced material: CD4+ or CD8+ T cells sorted from blood, taken in a trial of the OX40 agonist ivuxolimab. These receptors came from an adult with an advanced solid tumor such as melanoma, head and neck, liver or kidney cancer.

The chain joins TRBV9 to TRBJ1-4; D remains ambiguous. The CDR3 extends over 16 amino acids. The ends were cut back, 0 bases at V and 0 bases at J, with 9 bases in the middle. Per the germline V gene, CDR1 is SGDLS and CDR2 is YYNGEE. The CDR3, as DNA: TGTGCCAGCAGCGTAGGGGTCAGTGCAACTAATGAAAAACTGTTTTTT. Protein sequence: CASSVGVSATNEKLFF.

This chain uses TRBV2 with TRBJ2-3, with 7 bases that match TRBD1. The germline CDR1 and CDR2 sequences are SNHLY and FYNNEI. J gave up 0 bases and V 6 bases, and 3 bases lay outside the gene matches. This CDR3 is built from 14 residues. DNA for the CDR3: TGTGCCAGCAGCCCGGGACAGAGCACAGATACGCAGTATTTT. It codes for CASSPGQSTDTQYF.

The chain is built from TRBV14 and TRBJ1-1; D not resolved. V lost 9 bases and J 1 base, leaving 3 bases between the germline ends. CDR1 is SGHDN and CDR2 is FVKESK in the germline V gene. This CDR3 spans 10 amino acids. CDR3 DNA sequence: TGTGCCAGGCCGAACACTGAAGCTTTCTTT. It is translated as CARPNTEAFF. The full variable domain, rest sourced from reference TRBV14 and TRBJ1-1, is EAGVTQFPSHSVIEKGQTVTLRCDPISGHDNLYWYRRVMGKEIKFLLHFVKESKQDESGMPNNRFLAERTGGTYSTLKVQPAELEDSGVYFCARPNTEAFFGQGTRLTVV.

The V call is TRBV19, the J call TRBJ1-5; TRBD1 might be the D (5 bases). Trimming left V 7 bases short and J 5 bases short, with 15 bases between. CDR3 length equals 14 residues. Germline V gene sequence: CDR1 LNHDA, CDR2 SQIVND (reference sequence). CDR3 coding DNA: TGTGCCAGTATCGGGACCGGATCTTATCAGCCCCAGCATTTT. It translates to CASIGTGSYQPQHF.

V gene TRBV14 combines with J gene TRBJ1-1; no clear D. The V and J ends lost 1 base and 8 bases respectively, with 11 bases between them. This CDR3 is 13 amino acids long. CDR1 and CDR2 from the germline V gene are SGHDN and FVKESK. CDR3 in DNA: TGTGCCAGCAGCCAAGCCCGGCTCATCGAAGCTTTCTTT. Protein: CASSQARLIEAFF.

The genes are TRBV5-1 and TRBJ1-1; D may be TRBD1 (6 bases). The ends were cut back, 0 bases at V and 0 bases at J, with 15 bases in the middle. CDR3 size: 17 residues. Germline V gene data show CDR1 as SGHRS and CDR2 as YFSETQ. CDR3 nucleotides: TGCGCCAGCAGCTTGGCCCAGGGGCAGTTGATGAACACTGAAGCTTTCTTT. This codes for CASSLAQGQLMNTEAFF.

The J gene is TRBJ2-5, the V gene TRBV4-2, with no clear D. Trimming removed 1 base from V and 5 bases from J, with 8 bases in between. From germline, CDR1 is LGHNA and CDR2 YNFKEQ. The CDR3 has 13 amino acids. The CDR3 DNA reads as TGTGCCAGCAGCCAAGGAGCGTCGGAGACCCAGTACTTC. It codes for CASSQGASETQYF.

The CDR3 coding sequence is TGCGCCAGCAGCTTGGCCGTTGCGGCAGATACGCAGTATTTT. It encodes CASSLAVAADTQYF. The J gene is TRBJ2-3, the V gene TRBV5-1; D not certain. With 0 bases removed from V and 4 bases from J, the gap between germline ends came to 9 bases. The CDR3 extends over 14 amino acids. Germline V lookup: CDR1 SGHRS, CDR2 YFSETQ.

The chain couples TRBV5-1 to TRBJ2-3; possible D gene TRBD2, 6 bases. This CDR3 comprises 17 residues. Germline V gene data show CDR1 as SGHRS and CDR2 as YFSETQ. Trimming shortened V by 0 bases and J by 8 bases, and 22 bases separated the two germline ends. The CDR3 spells CASSLEGGRGNLGTQYF. The CDR3 nucleotides are TGCGCCAGCAGCTTGGAGGGTGGGCGGGGTAACCTTGGTACGCAGTATTTT.

The V gene is TRBV6-1, the J gene TRBJ2-7, with TRBD1 matching 7 bases. The germline V gene encodes CDR1 MNHNS and CDR2 SASEGT. The CDR3 extends over 12 amino acids. V dropped 7 bases and J dropped 3; count of bases not matched to a gene: 3. CDR3 sequence: CASKDRYYEQYF. CDR3 nucleotide sequence: TGTGCCAGCAAGGACAGGTACTACGAGCAGTACTTC.

This chain links TRBV7-2 with TRBJ2-5, with 8 bases matching TRBD2. Gene TRBJ2-7 matches the end of the DNA better, so the J call may be wrong. Germline CDR1 and CDR2: SGHTA and FQGNSA. CDR3 size: 16 residues. CDR3 nucleotides: TGTGCCAGCAGCTACGAGGGTATAGCGGGATCCTACGAGCAGTACTTC. Protein: CASSYEGIAGSYEQYF.

This clone was seen a handful of times. The chain has TRBV11-2 and TRBJ1-2, with a weak D call TRBD1 (5 bases). The ends were cut back, 0 bases at V and 8 bases at J, with 10 bases in the middle. Germline V gene sequence: CDR1 SGHAT, CDR2 FQNNGV. There are 13 residues in the CDR3. The CDR3 region has the DNA TGTGCCAGCAGCTTAGAACCAGGGTCAGGCTACACCTTC. Translation: CASSLEPGSGYTF.

The V and J genes are TRBV28 and TRBJ1-4; TRBD1 matches at 9 bases. Germline CDR1 reads MDHEN; CDR2 reads SYDVKM. This CDR3 spans 13 amino acids. V shed 8 bases and J 5 bases; nucleotides not matched to a gene: 3. The CDR3 sequence: CASGTGQNEKLFF. The DNA for the CDR3 is TGTGCCAGCGGGACAGGGCAAAATGAAAAACTGTTTTTT.

This clone was counted between two and nine times. V is TRBV2 and J is TRBJ1-5; no reliable D call. The germline V gene encodes CDR1 SNHLY and CDR2 FYNNEI. The CDR3 has 13 residues. Trimming stripped 3 bases from V and 6 bases from J, with 9 bases between. In DNA form, the CDR3 reads TGTGCCAGCAGTGACAGACCGAGTCAGCCCCAGCATTTT. Its protein product is CASSDRPSQPQHF.

This chain connects TRBV5-6 to TRBJ1-5; D is possibly TRBD1 (5 bases). CDR3 length: 13 amino acids. Germline V gene lookup returns CDR1 SGHDT and CDR2 YYEEEE. V lost 0 bases, J lost 6 bases, and 7 bases lay in between. In DNA, the CDR3 is TGTGCCAGCAGCTTGGGGGACGGTCAGCCCCAGCATTTT. This encodes CASSLGDGQPQHF.

In this sample, this clone turned up a few times. The chain couples TRBV30 to TRBJ2-5, with unresolved D. The germline V gene has CDR1 GTSNPN and CDR2 SVGIG (reference sequence). Trimming stripped 3 bases from V and 1 base from J, with 9 bases between. This CDR3 region has 13 residues. CDR3 sequence: CAWSSVGQETQYF. CDR3 DNA: TGTGCCTGGAGCTCTGTCGGCCAAGAGACCCAGTACTTC.

Worth noting for this clone: Other nucleotide sequences in the sample specify the same CDR3. The chain combines TRBV5-1 with TRBJ1-2; D perhaps matches TRBD1 (5 bases). Germline CDR1 SGHRS, CDR2 YFSETQ. This CDR3 contains 13 residues. V lost 5 bases and J lost 2, with 10 bases in between. The CDR3 reads CASRPTENYGYTF. CDR3 nucleotides: TGCGCCAGCAGGCCGACAGAGAACTATGGCTACACCTTC.

The chain has TRBV2 and TRBJ2-7; 10 bases match TRBD1. Trimming at V came to 8 bases and at J to 2 bases, leaving 3 bases not matched to a gene. The CDR3 sequence is 13 residues long. CDR1 and CDR2 from the germline V gene are SNHLY and FYNNEI. CDR3 amino acids: CASGTGETYEQYF. DNA of the CDR3: TGTGCCAGCGGGACAGGGGAGACCTACGAGCAGTACTTC. Based on the CDR3 plus reference TRBV2 and TRBJ2-7, the full variable domain is EPEVTQTPSHQVTQMGQEVILRCVPISNHLYFYWYRQILGQKVEFLVSFYNNEISEKSEIFDDQFSVERPDGSNFTLKIRSTKLEDSAMYFCASGTGETYEQYFGPGTRLTVT.

The CDR3 region has the DNA TGCAGCGTTGAAGATTCTGGGGCTTGGGGCTACACCTTC. Its protein product is CSVEDSGAWGYTF. This chain joins TRBV29-1 and TRBJ1-2; tentative D call: TRBD1 (5 bases). Between the trimmed V and J ends, which lost 0 bases and 8 bases, there was a span of 13 bases. CDR3 length equals 13 residues. Looked up from germline, CDR1 is SQVTM and CDR2 is ANQGSEA.

V is TRBV30 and J is TRBJ1-2; D unresolved. The CDR3 is made up of 15 amino acids. Germline lookup yields CDR1 GTSNPN and CDR2 SVGIG (reference sequence). V was clipped by 0 bases and J by 4 bases, with 15 bases between them. The CDR3 here is CAWSVRRGSGYGYTF. CDR3 DNA: TGTGCCTGGAGTGTACGACGGGGAAGCGGCTATGGCTACACCTTC.

This sequence joins TRBV7-6 and TRBJ2-5; D possibly corresponds to TRBD2 (6 bases). The CDR3 consists of 15 residues. Germline CDR1 SGHVS, CDR2 FNYEAQ. V was clipped by 3 bases and J by 1 base, with 12 bases between them. This CDR3 is CASSFGGYVQETQYF. The CDR3 region has the DNA TGTGCCAGCAGCTTTGGGGGGTACGTCCAAGAGACCCAGTACTTC.

The table lists this clone with a count of one. The CDR3 reads CASSLPGDRVYEQYF. As DNA, the CDR3 is TGTGCCAGCAGTCTACCCGGGGACAGGGTGTACGAGCAGTACTTC. The chain links TRBV28 to TRBJ2-7; 9 bases are shared with TRBD1. Trimming removed 5 bases from V and 4 bases from J; junction bases left unmatched: 9. Per the germline V gene, CDR1 is MDHEN and CDR2 is SYDVKM. The CDR3 has 15 residues.

The chain recombines TRBV4-3 with TRBJ2-3; maybe TRBD2 (5 bases). The CDR3 extends over 16 amino acids. Germline V gene sequence: CDR1 LGHNA, CDR2 YSLEER. Trimming stripped 0 bases from V and 2 bases from J, with 12 bases between. Here the CDR3 DNA reads TGCGCCAGCAGCCAAGACACCACGACTATCACAGATACGCAGTATTTT. Its translation is CASSQDTTTITDTQYF.

This chain links TRBV7-2 with TRBJ2-7, with 7 bases lining up with TRBD1. The CDR3 covers 15 residues. V was clipped by 5 bases and J by 0 bases; unmatched bases: 7. The germline gives CDR1 SGHTA, CDR2 FQGNSA. CDR3 in amino acids: CASSTQSGGSYEQYF. Here the CDR3 DNA reads TGTGCCAGCAGCACCCAATCAGGGGGCTCCTACGAGCAGTACTTC.

CDR3 DNA sequence: TGTGCCAGCAGCTTCACCGCGGGGGGGTCCCGGGATACGCAGTATTTT. Protein: CASSFTAGGSRDTQYF. The rearrangement joins TRBV5-8 to TRBJ2-3; 9 positions agree with TRBD2. The germline CDR1 and CDR2 sequences are SGHTS and YDEGEE. Germline trimming cut 2 bases from V and 6 bases from J; bases unmatched to any gene: 10. The CDR3 has 16 amino acids.

This clone was seen more than once but under ten times. Within the sample, other DNA sequences also encode this same CDR3. This chain uses TRBV7-2 with TRBJ2-7, with D possibly TRBD1 on 6 matching bases. Germline assignment: CDR1 SGHTA and CDR2 FQGNSA. The CDR3 is 16 residues long. Trimming removed 5 bases at V and 0 bases at J, with 17 bases between. The DNA of the CDR3 is TGTGCCAGCAGCCTAGGGGGACCCCTTATCTCCTACGAGCAGTACTTC. This encodes CASSLGGPLISYEQYF.

The chain carries TRBV28 and TRBJ1-4, with D perhaps matching TRBD1 (6 bases). Germline loops: CDR1 MDHEN, CDR2 SYDVKM. V was shortened by 3 bases and J by 8 bases, with 13 bases between the two germline ends. The CDR3 has 14 amino acids. CDR3 residues: CASSLMGTLEKLFF. CDR3 nucleotides: TGTGCCAGCAGTTTGATGGGGACACTAGAAAAACTGTTTTTT.

The chain joins TRBV25-1 to TRBJ2-7, with D tentatively TRBD2 (5 bases). The germline V gene has CDR1 MGHDK and CDR2 SYGVNS. V lost 3 bases and J lost 2, with 8 bases in between. The CDR3 covers 13 residues. The CDR3 bases are TGTGCCAGCAGTGAGGCGGGTACCTACGAGCAGTACTTC. It specifies CASSEAGTYEQYF.

This clone appeared once. The chain employs TRBV2 and TRBJ2-7; no firm D call. The germline gives CDR1 SNHLY, CDR2 FYNNEI. Trimming took 8 bases from V and 5 from J, leaving 16 bases between them. The CDR3 is 13 amino acids. CDR3 in amino acids: CASALGRRDEQYF. CDR3 coding DNA: TGTGCCAGCGCCCTTGGTAGACGCGACGAGCAGTACTTC.

In nucleotides, the CDR3 is TGCAGCGTCGGACAGGGGGCGCAGAATGAGCAGTTCTTC. It specifies CSVGQGAQNEQFF. The rearrangement joins TRBV29-1 to TRBJ2-1, with 11 bases matching TRBD1. The V gene's germline CDR1 is SQVTM and CDR2 ANQGSEA. With 6 bases clipped from V and 7 bases from J, the junction kept 5 bases outside the gene matches. The length of the CDR3 is 13 residues.

This clone came up once. The rearrangement joins TRBV7-9 to TRBJ1-2; 10 bases map to TRBD1. V dropped 2 bases and J dropped 8; count of bases not matched to a gene: 5. Germline assignment: CDR1 SEHNR and CDR2 FQNEAQ (reference sequence). This CDR3 is built from 14 residues. The CDR3 protein is CASSLRQGAGGYTF. The CDR3, as DNA: TGTGCCAGCAGCTTAAGACAGGGGGCAGGAGGCTACACCTTC.